The 13 T cell receptor beta chains presented below share a single source sample, sequenced in a study of cytomegalovirus exposure and HLA in healthy donors. The PCR used 60 Vbeta and 13 Jbeta primers. Profiled with immunoSEQ multiplex PCR; TCRdb holds only in-frame clones, not every one. This sample has some 150,000 clones; around 9% occur once, and the top ten carry roughly 7%. Sample: PBMCs. The receptors come from a woman in her 40s in good health and CMV-seropositive.

This clone was seen a handful of times. CDR3 nucleotide sequence: TGTGCCAGCAGCCCTGGTTGGACAGCGGCCACAGATACGCAGTATTTT. This translates into CASSPGWTAATDTQYF. This sequence joins TRBV11-2 and TRBJ2-3; D is perhaps TRBD1 (6 bases). The germline V gene encodes CDR1 SGHAT and CDR2 FQNNGV. The length of the CDR3 is 16 residues. Trimming left V 5 bases short and J 2 bases short, with 17 bases between.

This clone was seen a handful of times. The J gene is TRBJ1-2, the V gene TRBV19; D is unclear. Germline V gene data show CDR1 as LNHDA and CDR2 as SQIVND (reference sequence). V was trimmed by 5 bases and J by 0 bases, leaving 4 bases between them. CDR3 length equals 12 residues. The CDR3 protein is CASSESNYGYTF. The CDR3 region has the DNA TGTGCCAGTAGTGAGTCTAACTATGGCTACACCTTC. The full variable domain, rest sourced from reference TRBV19 and TRBJ1-2, is DGGITQSPKYLFRKEGQNVTLSCEQNLNHDAMYWYRQDPGQGLRLIYYSQIVNDFQKGDIAEGYSVSREKKESFPLTVTSAQKNPTAFYLCASSESNYGYTFGSGTRLTVV.

The CDR3 protein is CASSTTLSSYNEQFF. CDR3 bases: TGTGCCAGCAGCACGACTCTTAGCTCCTACAATGAGCAGTTCTTC. The chain links TRBV5-4 to TRBJ2-1; D not certain. Trimming left V 4 bases short and J 0 bases short, with 11 bases between. The germline V gene encodes CDR1 SGHNT and CDR2 YYREEE (reference sequence). The CDR3 contains 15 residues.

This clone was found a few times. The chain has TRBV19 and TRBJ2-4; D may be TRBD2 (5 bases). Trimming removed 5 bases from V and 1 base from J, with 9 bases in between. Germline values: CDR1 LNHDA, CDR2 SQIVND (reference sequence). The CDR3 loop spans 14 amino acids. This chain's CDR3 is CASSLGKAKNIQYF. The CDR3 DNA sequence: TGTGCCAGTAGTCTCGGGAAGGCCAAAAACATTCAGTACTTC.

The rearrangement links TRBV18 to TRBJ2-5; no definite D call. Germline V gene sequence: CDR1 KGHSH, CDR2 LQKENI. Trimming took off 0 bases at V and 1 base at J, with 6 bases between the two ends. CDR3 size: 14 residues. The CDR3 loop is CASSPPNSQETQYF. The CDR3, as DNA: TGTGCCAGCTCACCACCGAACAGCCAAGAGACCCAGTACTTC. Combining the CDR3 with reference TRBV18 and TRBJ2-5 gives the whole variable domain NAGVMQNPRHLVRRRGQEARLRCSPMKGHSHVYWYRQLPEEGLKFMVYLQKENIIDESGMPKERFSAEFPKEGPSILRIQQVVRGDSAAYFCASSPPNSQETQYFGPGTRLLVL.

This clone was counted between two and nine times. The chain recombines TRBV18 with TRBJ1-4, with a weak D call TRBD1 (5 bases). The CDR3 is made up of 17 amino acids. Germline CDR1 KGHSH, CDR2 LQKENI. Trimming took off 2 bases at V and 0 bases at J, with 13 bases between the two ends. CDR3 amino acids: CASSPGREGATNEKLFF. CDR3 coding DNA: TGTGCCAGCTCACCAGGCAGGGAGGGTGCAACTAATGAAAAACTGTTTTTT.

The chain has TRBV2 and TRBJ1-2, with 7 bases aligning to TRBD1. The germline gives CDR1 SNHLY, CDR2 FYNNEI. The CDR3 is 11 residues long. The junction had 6 bases not matched to a gene; V was cut back by 4 bases and J by 13 bases. CDR3 in amino acids: CASSGQGGTTF. The CDR3 nucleotides are TGTGCCAGCAGTGGACAGGGAGGAACCACCTTC.

The chain has TRBV19 and TRBJ1-1; 12 nucleotides agree with TRBD1. Trimming at V came to 5 bases and at J to 4 bases, leaving 8 bases not matched to a gene. Germline loops: CDR1 LNHDA, CDR2 SQIVND (reference sequence). The CDR3 length is 16 residues. The CDR3 bases are TGTGCCAGTAGTCCCGGGACAGGGGGCAGGGTCACTGAAGCTTTCTTT. Its translation is CASSPGTGGRVTEAFF.

This clone has just a few counts. This chain connects TRBV25-1 to TRBJ2-3; D is undetermined. This CDR3 contains 15 residues. The germline gives CDR1 MGHDK, CDR2 SYGVNS. Deletions cut 3 bases from V and 0 bases from J, with 10 bases between. The CDR3 DNA reads TGTGCCAGCAGTGACACAGCTACTAGCACAGATACGCAGTATTTT. Translating it yields CASSDTATSTDTQYF.

This clone was counted a few times. This chain uses TRBV2 with TRBJ2-5, with TRBD2 matching over 14 bases. This CDR3 spans 18 amino acids. Germline V gene data show CDR1 as SNHLY and CDR2 as FYNNEI. Losses at the gene ends were 1 base for V and 4 bases for J; bases not matched to a gene: 8. DNA of the CDR3: TGTGCCAGCAGTGAAGGTCCGGGACTAGCGGGGGAGGGAGAGACCCAGTACTTC. Protein: CASSEGPGLAGEGETQYF.

V gene TRBV5-1 combines with J gene TRBJ2-5; the D gene is possibly TRBD2 (5 bases). CDR1 SGHRS and CDR2 YFSETQ come from the germline V gene. V lost 0 bases and J lost 3, with 12 bases in between. The length of the CDR3 is 15 residues. The CDR3 sequence is CASSLVTGKKETQYF. The CDR3 DNA follows: TGCGCCAGCAGCTTGGTGACCGGGAAAAAAGAGACCCAGTACTTC.

The chain is built from TRBV2 and TRBJ1-1; perhaps TRBD1 as D (6 bases). V was clipped by 3 bases and J by 3 bases, with 14 bases between them. Germline V gene data show CDR1 as SNHLY and CDR2 as FYNNEI. The CDR3 runs to 15 residues. The CDR3 bases are TGTGCCAGCAGTGAGCAGGGGCGGGGGTACACTGAAGCTTTCTTT. Its protein product is CASSEQGRGYTEAFF.

This clone was found a few times. The V and J genes are TRBV6-1 and TRBJ1-3, with 10 bases identical to TRBD1. The CDR3 is made up of 17 amino acids. The germline gives CDR1 MNHNS, CDR2 SASEGT. V dropped 4 bases and J dropped 1; count of bases not matched to a gene: 7. In nucleotides, the CDR3 is TGTGCCAGCAGTGGGATGACAGGGGGCAAATCTGGAAACACCATATATTTT. Its protein is CASSGMTGGKSGNTIYF.